These 4 T cell receptor beta chains originate from one sample sequenced in a study of identical twins. TCRdb re-called the 5' RACE reads with MiXCR, one entry per CDR3 protein. The sample includes roughly 1.6 million distinct CDR3 sequences, more than 30% of them seen just once. Material for sequencing was cord blood. All receptors derive from a newborn girl in good health.

The V gene is TRBV19, the J gene TRBJ2-1; 9 bases map to TRBD2. This CDR3 comprises 15 residues. The germline gives CDR1 LNHDA, CDR2 SQIVND (reference sequence). V dropped 4 bases and J dropped 5; count of bases not matched to a gene: 6. CDR3 residues: CASSTREGLNNEQFF. In DNA form, the CDR3 reads TGTGCCAGTAGTACGCGGGAGGGCCTGAACAATGAGCAGTTCTTC.

In its sample, this clonotype was seen a few times. The chain employs TRBV29-1 and TRBJ2-5; D call uncertain. The CDR3 sequence is 11 residues long. Deletions cut 5 bases from V and 7 bases from J, with 11 bases between. Germline V gene sequence: CDR1 SQVTM, CDR2 ANQGSEA. CDR3 nucleotides: TGCAGCGTTCCGCCGATTTTGACCCAGTACTTC. It yields the protein CSVPPILTQYF.

The gene calls are TRBV29-1 and TRBJ2-7, with a tentative D call TRBD1 (5 bases). Per germline, CDR1 SQVTM and CDR2 ANQGSEA. The V and J ends lost 4 bases and 2 bases respectively, with 9 bases between them. CDR3 length: 12 amino acids. The CDR3 spells CSVGKTAYEQYF. CDR3 sequence (DNA): TGCAGCGTTGGAAAGACAGCCTACGAGCAGTACTTC.

The chain is built from TRBV6-6 and TRBJ2-3, with 11 bases identical to TRBD2. The J segment lost 2 bases and the V segment lost 6 bases, leaving 10 bases of the junction unmatched. Germline assignment: CDR1 MNHNY and CDR2 SVGAGI (reference sequence). The CDR3 contains 17 residues. The CDR3 DNA reads TGTGCCAGCAGCCGGGGTAGCGGGGGGGCCATCACAGATACGCAGTATTTT. Translation gives CASSRGSGGAITDTQYF.